Listed below are T cell receptor beta chains from one sample, sequenced in a study of response to subunit inactivated influenza vaccine. TCRdb passed the RT-PCR reads through MiXCR, listing each CDR3 protein once. The sample holds 500,000 to 550,000 distinct CDR3 sequences; under 9% are singletons and the top ten take under 15%. This material consisted of PBMCs from blood, taken roughly 24 months after vaccination. The origin of the receptors is a man in his fifties or sixties who received an inactivated influenza vaccine. Each CDR3 is given with its conserved first and last residue. Fields, in order: V gene, clone size, J gene, D gene, CDR3 protein, CDR3 DNA. A D gene is named only where the DNA matches it firmly. Part of the rows lack a size; the others show once, few, many or a class for expanded clones.

V: TRBV2; size: many; J: TRBJ2-1; D: TRBD1; CDR3: CASSGGQGVYNEQFF; DNA: TGTGCCAGCAGTGGAGGACAGGGGGTCTACAATGAGCAGTTCTTC
V: TRBV19; size: many; J: TRBJ2-1; D: TRBD2; CDR3: CASSITAGRGNEQFF; DNA: TGTGCCAGTAGTATAACGGCAGGGAGGGGCAATGAGCAGTTCTTC
V: TRBV12-3/TRBV12-4; size: many; J: TRBJ1-1; D: NA; CDR3: CASSQNRAEAFF; DNA: TGTGCCAGCAGCCAAAACAGGGCTGAAGCTTTCTTT
V: TRBV29-1; size: few; J: TRBJ1-2; D: NA; CDR3: CSVAKVKYTF; DNA: TGCAGCGTCGCCAAAGTAAAATACACCTTC
V: TRBV6-2/TRBV6-3; size: many; J: TRBJ2-5; D: NA; CDR3: CASGLAWQETQYF; DNA: TGTGCCAGCGGACTCGCTTGGCAAGAGACCCAGTACTTC
V: TRBV5-1; size: few; J: TRBJ2-5; D: TRBD1; CDR3: CASSLGPGQGFAETQYF; DNA: TGCGCCAGCAGCTTGGGTCCGGGACAGGGGTTTGCTGAGACCCAGTACTTC
V: TRBV5-1; size: few; J: TRBJ2-3; D: NA; CDR3: CASRASQGADTQYF; DNA: TGCGCCAGCAGGGCTTCTCAAGGGGCAGATACGCAGTATTTT
V: TRBV12-3/TRBV12-4; size: NA; J: TRBJ1-5; D: NA; CDR3: CASSLGVLGRSRNQPQHF; DNA: TGTGCCAGCAGTTTAGGTGTATTGGGCAGGAGCAGAAATCAGCCCCAGCATTTT
V: TRBV7-2; size: many; J: TRBJ2-7; D: NA; CDR3: CASSSRGTYEQYF; DNA: TGTGCCAGCAGCTCCAGGGGTACCTACGAGCAGTACTTC
V: TRBV7-8; size: few; J: TRBJ2-7; D: NA; CDR3: CASSSETQSSYEQYF; DNA: TGTGCCAGCAGCTCGGAGACACAAAGCTCCTACGAGCAGTACTTC
V: TRBV5-1; size: many; J: TRBJ2-1; D: NA; CDR3: CASRTSNEQFF; DNA: TGCGCCAGCAGGACGAGTAATGAGCAGTTCTTC
V: TRBV4-1; size: NA; J: TRBJ1-5; D: NA; CDR3: CASSQGAPFNQPQHF; DNA: TGCGCCAGCAGCCAAGGGGCCCCTTTCAATCAGCCCCAGCATTTT
V: TRBV6-5; size: NA; J: TRBJ2-5; D: NA; CDR3: CASSYYGETQYF; DNA: TGTGCCAGCAGTTACTACGGAGAGACCCAGTACTTC
V: TRBV12-3/TRBV12-4; size: many; J: TRBJ2-1; D: NA; CDR3: CASSPDGGKQFF; DNA: TGTGCCAGCAGTCCCGATGGGGGTAAGCAGTTCTTC
V: TRBV7-2; size: NA; J: TRBJ2-2; D: NA; CDR3: CASSPKTGHGELFF; DNA: TGTGCCAGCAGCCCGAAGACGGGGCACGGGGAGCTGTTTTTT
V: TRBV15; size: few; J: TRBJ2-5; D: NA; CDR3: CATSRRVETQYF; DNA: TGTGCCACCAGCAGAAGAGTAGAGACCCAGTACTTC
V: TRBV4-2; size: NA; J: TRBJ2-5; D: NA; CDR3: CASSQYFYQGSETQYF; DNA: TGTGCCAGCAGCCAATACTTCTATCAGGGGTCAGAGACCCAGTACTTC
V: TRBV6-5; size: few; J: TRBJ2-2; D: NA; CDR3: CASSYKGIPGELFF; DNA: TGTGCCAGCAGTTACAAGGGGATCCCCGGGGAGCTGTTTTTT
V: TRBV4-3; size: few; J: TRBJ2-2; D: NA; CDR3: CASSYALAGELFF; DNA: TGCGCCAGCAGCTACGCGCTGGCCGGGGAGCTGTTTTTT
V: TRBV6-2/TRBV6-3; size: NA; J: TRBJ1-6; D: NA; CDR3: CASSYPSIQGTDSPLHF; DNA: TGTGCCAGCAGTTACCCCTCCATACAAGGGACCGATTCACCCCTCCACTTT
V: TRBV4-1; size: many; J: TRBJ2-4; D: TRBD2; CDR3: CASSQDPTSGGRLAKNIQYF; DNA: TGCGCCAGCAGCCAAGATCCCACTAGCGGGGGCCGACTAGCCAAAAACATTCAGTACTTC
V: TRBV12-3/TRBV12-4; size: NA; J: TRBJ2-1; D: TRBD1; CDR3: CTSSLPRDRGPYEQFF; DNA: TGTACCAGCAGTTTACCCCGGGACAGGGGGCCCTATGAGCAGTTCTTC
V: TRBV27; size: NA; J: TRBJ2-1; D: NA; CDR3: CASSSRGFYNEQFF; DNA: TGTGCCAGCAGTTCCCGAGGATTCTACAATGAGCAGTTCTTC
V: TRBV12-3/TRBV12-4; size: many; J: TRBJ2-5; D: NA; CDR3: CASSLPLERRTQYF; DNA: TGTGCCAGCAGTTTACCCCTAGAGCGAAGGACCCAGTACTTC
V: TRBV20-1; size: many; J: TRBJ2-7; D: NA; CDR3: CSARDQGGRTYEQYF; DNA: TGCAGTGCTAGAGATCAGGGGGGCCGGACCTACGAGCAGTACTTC
V: TRBV5-1; size: many; J: TRBJ2-3; D: TRBD1; CDR3: CASSQRGQGSTDTQYF; DNA: TGCGCCAGCAGCCAAAGGGGACAGGGTAGCACAGATACGCAGTATTTT
V: TRBV29-1; size: many; J: TRBJ2-6; D: TRBD1; CDR3: CSVEDAGQGWAGANVLTF; DNA: TGCAGCGTTGAAGATGCGGGACAGGGATGGGCTGGGGCCAACGTCCTGACTTTC
V: TRBV5-1; size: many; J: TRBJ2-5; D: NA; CDR3: CASSLGELETQYF; DNA: TGCGCCAGCAGCTTGGGGGAGTTGGAGACCCAGTACTTC
V: TRBV29-1; size: NA; J: TRBJ2-5; D: NA; CDR3: CSVVARAPETQYF; DNA: TGCAGCGTTGTCGCCAGGGCCCCAGAGACCCAGTACTTC
V: TRBV3-1; size: few; J: TRBJ2-5; D: NA; CDR3: CASSPDSSSALGTQYF; DNA: TGTGCCAGCAGCCCAGACTCATCTAGCGCACTAGGGACCCAGTACTTC
V: TRBV20-1; size: few; J: TRBJ2-1; D: TRBD2; CDR3: CSARDVTSVGGEQFF; DNA: TGCAGTGCTAGAGATGTGACTAGCGTGGGGGGTGAGCAGTTCTTC
V: TRBV6-2/TRBV6-3; size: NA; J: TRBJ2-3; D: NA; CDR3: CASSSGQTNRDTQYF; DNA: TGTGCCAGCAGTTCCGGACAGACCAATAGAGATACGCAGTATTTT
V: TRBV4-2; size: many; J: TRBJ2-1; D: TRBD2; CDR3: CASSPRGEEEQFF; DNA: TGTGCCAGCAGCCCACGGGGGGAGGAAGAGCAGTTCTTC
V: TRBV28; size: NA; J: TRBJ1-1; D: TRBD1; CDR3: CASSLLQGRINTEAFF; DNA: TGTGCCAGCAGTTTATTACAGGGGCGAATTAACACTGAAGCTTTCTTT
V: TRBV7-2; size: few; J: TRBJ2-1; D: TRBD2; CDR3: CASSTIAGGYNEQFF; DNA: TGTGCCAGCAGCACCATAGCGGGGGGTTACAATGAGCAGTTCTTC
V: TRBV18; size: few; J: TRBJ2-5; D: TRBD1; CDR3: CASSLGQGVSETQYF; DNA: TGTGCCAGCTCACTAGGACAGGGAGTATCGGAGACCCAGTACTTC
V: TRBV27; size: few; J: TRBJ1-1; D: NA; CDR3: CASAKGLHTEAFF; DNA: TGTGCCAGCGCAAAAGGACTCCACACTGAAGCTTTCTTT
V: TRBV5-1; size: NA; J: TRBJ2-2; D: TRBD2; CDR3: CASRLTSDGTGELFF; DNA: TGCGCCAGCAGGCTGACTAGCGATGGCACCGGGGAGCTGTTTTTT
V: TRBV28; size: NA; J: TRBJ2-2; D: NA; CDR3: CASSSGGVTWELFF; DNA: TGTGCCAGCAGCTCCGGGGGCGTCACATGGGAGCTGTTTTTT
V: TRBV7-9; size: few; J: TRBJ2-7; D: NA; CDR3: CASSLASTGYEQYF; DNA: TGTGCCAGCAGCTTAGCCAGCACGGGCTACGAGCAGTACTTC
V: TRBV20-1; size: many; J: TRBJ1-5; D: NA; CDR3: CSAPLGGHGQPQHF; DNA: TGCAGTGCCCCGTTAGGCGGGCACGGTCAGCCCCAGCATTTT
V: TRBV6-2/TRBV6-3; size: NA; J: TRBJ1-2; D: NA; CDR3: CASSPHTGPNYGYTF; DNA: TGTGCCAGCAGTCCACACACAGGTCCCAACTATGGCTACACCTTC
V: TRBV6-2/TRBV6-3; size: NA; J: TRBJ2-7; D: NA; CDR3: CASSYSPRAGSYEQYF; DNA: TGTGCCAGCAGTTACTCCCCGCGGGCGGGTTCCTACGAGCAGTACTTC
V: TRBV20-1; size: few; J: TRBJ2-7; D: NA; CDR3: CSARDLGQYEQYF; DNA: TGCAGTGCTAGAGATTTGGGGCAGTACGAGCAGTACTTC
V: TRBV18; size: NA; J: TRBJ1-1; D: NA; CDR3: CASSGDWGYTEAFF; DNA: TGTGCCAGCTCGGGGGACTGGGGATACACTGAAGCTTTCTTT
V: TRBV18; size: few; J: TRBJ1-3; D: NA; CDR3: CASSPLDTNSGNTIYF; DNA: TGTGCCAGCTCACCATTGGACACCAACTCTGGAAACACCATATATTTT
V: TRBV9; size: NA; J: TRBJ2-1; D: NA; CDR3: CASSGRGGTDNEQFF; DNA: TGTGCCAGCAGCGGAAGGGGGGGGACAGACAATGAGCAGTTCTTC
V: TRBV10-3; size: NA; J: TRBJ2-1; D: NA; CDR3: CAISESSTETMKREQFF; DNA: TGTGCCATCAGTGAGTCTAGTACAGAGACAATGAAGCGGGAGCAGTTCTTC
V: TRBV12-3/TRBV12-4; size: many; J: TRBJ2-1; D: TRBD2; CDR3: CASRYGLADYNEQFF; DNA: TGTGCCAGCAGGTACGGACTAGCTGACTACAATGAGCAGTTCTTC
V: TRBV12-3/TRBV12-4; size: NA; J: TRBJ2-1; D: NA; CDR3: CASSTSRRESNEQFF; DNA: TGTGCCAGCAGTACCTCGCGGCGGGAATCCAATGAGCAGTTCTTC
V: TRBV5-1; size: few; J: TRBJ1-5; D: NA; CDR3: CASSLASEAMGRINQPQHF; DNA: TGCGCCAGCAGCTTGGCCTCTGAGGCCATGGGACGGATTAATCAGCCCCAGCATTTT
V: TRBV5-1; size: few; J: TRBJ2-5; D: TRBD1; CDR3: CASSPGQGSETQYF; DNA: TGCGCCAGCAGCCCGGGACAGGGGAGCGAGACCCAGTACTTC
V: TRBV7-6; size: NA; J: TRBJ1-6; D: NA; CDR3: CASSLDKRSYNSPLHF; DNA: TGTGCCAGCAGCTTAGACAAACGCTCCTATAATTCACCCCTCCACTTT
V: TRBV20-1; size: few; J: TRBJ2-3; D: NA; CDR3: CSVIRQGTDTQYF; DNA: TGCAGTGTCATCCGACAGGGCACAGATACGCAGTATTTT
V: TRBV7-8; size: many; J: TRBJ2-1; D: TRBD2; CDR3: CASSLWGGSSYNEQFF; DNA: TGTGCCAGCAGCTTATGGGGGGGGAGCTCCTACAATGAGCAGTTCTTC